One and the same sample provided the 10 T cell receptor beta chains below, sequenced in a study of T cell responses to AZD1222 COVID-19 vaccine. Data came from immunoSEQ multiplex PCR; TCRdb stores just in-frame clones and leaves some out. The sample lists approximately 140,000 clones, more than 85% occurring once. The sample here was peripheral blood, taken on day 0 of AZD1222 vaccination. These receptors came from an adult in good health.

This clone was counted only a few times. The rearrangement joins TRBV5-5 to TRBJ1-1, with a weak D call TRBD1 (6 bases). Deletions cut 0 bases from V and 0 bases from J, with 18 bases between. Germline CDR1 and CDR2: SGHKS and YYEKEE (reference sequence). The CDR3 totals 18 residues. CDR3 coding DNA: TGTGCCAGCAGCTTGGGCCCGCCAGGGGTGGGCATGAACACTGAAGCTTTCTTT. Its translation: CASSLGPPGVGMNTEAFF.

The rearrangement links TRBV2 to TRBJ1-5, with TRBD1 matching 12 bases. Germline lookup yields CDR1 SNHLY and CDR2 FYNNEI. This CDR3 has 15 amino acids. J was trimmed by 7 bases and V by 6 bases; bases with no gene match: 7. The CDR3 DNA reads as TGTGCCAGCAGAGCCGGGACAGGGGGCAGACAGCCCCAGCATTTT. Its translation: CASRAGTGGRQPQHF.

The chain joins TRBV7-2 to TRBJ1-2; 9 bases align to TRBD1. The CDR3 is made up of 15 amino acids. Trimming at V came to 2 bases and at J to 4 bases, leaving 5 bases not matched to a gene. Per the germline V gene, CDR1 is SGHTA and CDR2 is FQGNSA. In DNA form, the CDR3 reads TGTGCCAGCAGCTTATTACCGGACAGGGGCTATGGCTACACCTTC. This translates into CASSLLPDRGYGYTF.

The chain combines TRBV7-2 with TRBJ2-1; possibly TRBD1 for D (5 bases). The CDR3 length is 15 residues. The V and J ends lost 3 bases and 2 bases respectively, with 11 bases between them. Germline-derived CDR1 and CDR2 are SGHTA and FQGNSA. CDR3 sequence (DNA): TGTGCCAGCAGCTTGACAGTCCCCCCCTACAATGAGCAGTTCTTC. Residues: CASSLTVPPYNEQFF.

V is TRBV19 and J is TRBJ1-5; no clear D gene. CDR1 and CDR2 from the germline V gene are LNHDA and SQIVND (reference sequence). The CDR3 spans 12 residues. The V gene lost 6 bases and the J gene lost 6 bases, with 9 bases spanning the gap. The CDR3, as DNA: TGTGCCAGTAGCCGAGGGTTTCAGCCCCAGCATTTT. This codes for CASSRGFQPQHF.

The chain joins TRBV2 to TRBJ2-1; TRBD1 agrees at 7 bases. The V and J ends lost 6 bases and 6 bases, in that order; junction bases with no gene match: 2. From germline, CDR1 is SNHLY and CDR2 FYNNEI. CDR3 length equals 12 residues. The CDR3 DNA sequence: TGTGCCAGCAGGCGACAGGGCAATGAGCAGTTCTTC. Translation: CASRRQGNEQFF.

V usage is TRBV11-3 and J usage is TRBJ2-6; maybe TRBD2 (5 bases). The CDR3 is 17 residues long. V lost 3 bases and J 0 bases, leaving 12 bases between the germline ends. CDR1 and CDR2 (germline): SGHNT, YENEEA. For the CDR3, the DNA is TGTGCCAGCAGCTTTGGTAGCGTACCCTCTGGGGCCAACGTCCTGACTTTC. Translation gives CASSFGSVPSGANVLTF.

Points on this clone: The junction does not match germline at one end; this may be a read error. The rearrangement links TRBV9 to TRBJ2-7, with TRBD2 as a possible D gene (5 bases). CDR1 SGDLS and CDR2 YYNGEE come from the germline V gene. CDR3 length equals 11 residues. CDR3 protein: CGRGFSYEQYF. The CDR3 DNA sequence: TGCGGCCGGGGTTTCTCCTACGAGCAGTACTTC.

This chain connects TRBV6-5 to TRBJ1-1; perhaps TRBD1 as D (5 bases). CDR3 length: 14 amino acids. Trimming removed 7 bases at V and 3 bases at J, with 15 bases between. Germline lookup yields CDR1 MNHEY and CDR2 SVGAGI. The CDR3 region is CASKAGGAYTEAFF. CDR3 sequence (DNA): TGTGCCAGCAAGGCCGGAGGGGCGTACACTGAAGCTTTCTTT.

The chain is built from TRBV6-6 and TRBJ2-3; D could derive from TRBD1 or TRBD2 (5 bases each). The CDR3 spans 14 residues. The ends were cut back, 7 bases at V and 5 bases at J, with 16 bases in the middle. Germline-derived CDR1 and CDR2 are MNHNY and SVGAGI (reference sequence). CDR3 region: CASTPGGTVDTQYF. CDR3 nucleotide sequence: TGTGCCAGCACCCCTGGGGGAACGGTAGATACGCAGTATTTT.